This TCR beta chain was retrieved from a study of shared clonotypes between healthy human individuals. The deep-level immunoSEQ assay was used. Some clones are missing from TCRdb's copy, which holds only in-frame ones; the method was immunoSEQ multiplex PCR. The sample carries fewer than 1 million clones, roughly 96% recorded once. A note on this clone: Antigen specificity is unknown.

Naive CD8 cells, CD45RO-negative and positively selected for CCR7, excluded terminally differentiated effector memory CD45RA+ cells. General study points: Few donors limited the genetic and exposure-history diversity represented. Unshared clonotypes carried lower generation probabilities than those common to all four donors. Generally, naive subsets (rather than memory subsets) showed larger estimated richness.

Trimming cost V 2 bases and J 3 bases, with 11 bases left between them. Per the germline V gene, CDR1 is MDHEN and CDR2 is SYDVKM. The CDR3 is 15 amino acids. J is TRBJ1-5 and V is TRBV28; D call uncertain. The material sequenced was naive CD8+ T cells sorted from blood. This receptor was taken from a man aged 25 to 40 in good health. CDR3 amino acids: CASSLGISHNQPQHF. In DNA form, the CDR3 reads TGTGCCAGCAGTTTAGGGATTTCACACAATCAGCCCCAGCATTTT.